The 17 T cell receptor beta chains presented below share a single source sample, sequenced in a study of blood T cell repertoires in COVID-19. Generated by immunoSEQ multiplex PCR, the TCRdb table keeps only in-frame clones and is missing some. The sample consists of around 43,000 clones, 80% to 90% of them appearing once. Specimen: peripheral blood. These receptors all come from a woman in her 70s with acute or convalescent COVID-19.

The V call is TRBV6-5, the J call TRBJ1-2; no reliable D call. The CDR3 spans 13 residues. The germline V gene has CDR1 MNHEY and CDR2 SVGAGI. The ends were cut back, 6 bases at V and 7 bases at J, with 15 bases in the middle. The CDR3 region is CASSLEGRAGYTF. The CDR3 region has the DNA TGTGCCAGCAGCCTAGAAGGTCGAGCTGGCTACACCTTC.

The chain couples TRBV19 to TRBJ2-5; 9 bases agree with TRBD1. CDR1 is LNHDA, CDR2 SQIVND, per germline (reference sequence). V lost 10 bases and J lost 4; bases outside the gene matches: 13. The CDR3 totals 15 residues. CDR3 nucleotides: TGTGCCACGCATGGCCCTACAGGGGGCGCAGAGACCCAGTACTTC. This sequence encodes CATHGPTGGAETQYF.

The chain combines TRBV15 with TRBJ1-5, with a tentative D call TRBD1 (5 bases). With 1 base removed from V and 8 bases from J, the gap between germline ends came to 15 bases. Looked up from germline, CDR1 is LNHNV and CDR2 is YYDKDF (reference sequence). The length of the CDR3 is 15 residues. The DNA of the CDR3 is TGTGCCACCAGCAGAGGAGTTGGGGGAGGGGAGCCCCAGCATTTT. Translation: CATSRGVGGGEPQHF.

The chain uses TRBV24-1 and TRBJ2-1; D perhaps matches TRBD1 (5 bases). CDR1 and CDR2 from the germline V gene are KGHDR and SFDVKD. The CDR3 has 15 residues. Trimming took off 4 bases at V and 9 bases at J, with 18 bases between the two ends. CDR3 sequence: CATSDPTTGDGEQFF. The CDR3 nucleotides read TGTGCCACCAGTGACCCAACTACAGGTGACGGTGAGCAGTTCTTC.

V gene TRBV7-2 combines with J gene TRBJ1-1; TRBD1 is a possible D gene (5 bases). V gave up 0 bases and J gave up 7 bases, with 18 bases separating them. Germline V lookup: CDR1 SGHTA, CDR2 FQGNSA. CDR3 length: 16 residues. CDR3 nucleotide sequence: TGTGCCAGCAGCTTAGCGGCAGGGTTTACCAACGATGAAGCTTTCTTT. Amino acids: CASSLAAGFTNDEAFF.

The chain links TRBV9 to TRBJ1-5, with 7 bases aligning to TRBD1. This CDR3 comprises 15 residues. Trimming cost V 0 bases and J 3 bases; bases outside gene matches: 3. Germline V gene lookup returns CDR1 SGDLS and CDR2 YYNGEE. CDR3 amino acids: CASSVDGQDNQPQHF. The CDR3 nucleotides are TGTGCCAGCAGCGTAGATGGACAGGACAATCAGCCCCAGCATTTT.

The rearrangement links TRBV12-3 or TRBV12-4 to TRBJ1-5; no firm D call. This CDR3 has 13 amino acids. Trimming shortened V by 6 bases and J by 7 bases, and 13 bases separated the two germline ends. CDR3 sequence: CASSPGSHQPQHF. The CDR3 nucleotides read TGTGCCAGCAGCCCGGGTTCGCACCAGCCCCAGCATTTT.

V and J are TRBV6-2 or TRBV6-3 and TRBJ2-5, with D perhaps TRBD2 (6 bases). The V gene lost 4 bases and the J gene lost 2 bases, with 8 bases spanning the gap. From germline, CDR1 is MNHEY and CDR2 SVGEGT. The CDR3 totals 13 residues. The CDR3 DNA follows: TGTGCCAGCAGTTGGAGGGTTCAAGAGACCCAGTACTTC. This translates into CASSWRVQETQYF.

The chain links TRBV7-2 to TRBJ2-3, with 9 bases matching TRBD2. The length of the CDR3 is 17 residues. The germline gives CDR1 SGHTA, CDR2 FQGNSA. The V gene end was trimmed by 2 bases and the J gene end by 3 bases; junction bases not matched to a gene: 9. CDR3 amino acids: CASSLNVAGVRTDTQYF. In DNA, the CDR3 is TGTGCCAGCAGCTTAAATGTAGCGGGAGTGCGTACAGATACGCAGTATTTT.

The table lists this clone with a count of one. This CDR3 is CASSRGLSTDTQYF. CDR3 nucleotides: TGCGCCAGCAGCCGAGGGTTAAGCACAGATACGCAGTATTTT. This chain uses TRBV4-3 with TRBJ2-3; TRBD2 is a possible D gene (5 bases). The CDR3 is 14 residues long. Trimming stripped 4 bases from V and 0 bases from J, with 8 bases between. Germline-derived CDR1 and CDR2 are LGHNA and YSLEER.

This clone was observed a handful of times. V is TRBV7-8 and J is TRBJ1-2; 7 nucleotides agree with TRBD1. CDR3 length: 13 residues. V was pared by 4 bases and J by 7 bases, with 6 bases of the junction left unmatched. CDR1 is SGHVS, CDR2 FQNEAQ, per germline. In nucleotides, the CDR3 is TGTGCCAGCAGCTCAAGACAGGGCGGTGGCTACACCTTC. Its protein product is CASSSRQGGGYTF.

The chain employs TRBV18 and TRBJ1-5; weak D call: TRBD1 (6 bases). The CDR3 is made up of 14 amino acids. CDR1 is KGHSH and CDR2 is LQKENI in the germline V gene. V lost 2 bases, J lost 4 bases, and 9 bases lay in between. The CDR3 reads CASSPGDNNQPQHF. The CDR3 region has the DNA TGTGCCAGCTCACCAGGGGACAATAATCAGCCCCAGCATTTT. The full variable domain, completed using reference TRBV18 and TRBJ1-5, is NAGVMQNPRHLVRRRGQEARLRCSPMKGHSHVYWYRQLPEEGLKFMVYLQKENIIDESGMPKERFSAEFPKEGPSILRIQQVVRGDSAAYFCASSPGDNNQPQHFGDGTRLSIL.

CDR3 nucleotide sequence: TGTGCCAGCAGCTTACACACCAACACAGATACGCAGTATTTT. Amino acids: CASSLHTNTDTQYF. The genes are TRBV7-9 and TRBJ2-3; no clear D. The germline V gene has CDR1 SEHNR and CDR2 FQNEAQ (reference sequence). With 2 bases removed from V and 2 bases from J, the gap between germline ends came to 8 bases. This CDR3 has 14 residues.

As DNA, the CDR3 is TGCGCCAGCAGCCAAGAAACAATCGTTAATTCACCCCTCCACTTT. Protein product: CASSQETIVNSPLHF. J is TRBJ1-6 and V is TRBV4-3, with D uncertain. Per the germline V gene, CDR1 is LGHNA and CDR2 is YSLEER. This CDR3 has 15 amino acids. V was shortened by 0 bases and J by 6 bases, with 9 bases between the two germline ends.

This chain connects TRBV7-2 to TRBJ1-5, with 9 bases lining up with TRBD1. V shed 5 bases and J 7 bases; nucleotides not matched to a gene: 15. CDR1 is SGHTA, CDR2 FQGNSA, per germline. The CDR3 covers 17 residues. Here the CDR3 DNA reads TGTGCCAGCAGCCGTACGGCCGGGACAGGGATTGAGCAGCCCCAGCATTTT. It codes for CASSRTAGTGIEQPQHF.

The J gene is TRBJ1-4, the V gene TRBV19; 9 bases align to TRBD1. The junction had 10 bases not matched to a gene; V was cut back by 3 bases and J by 8 bases. Germline lookup yields CDR1 LNHDA and CDR2 SQIVND (reference sequence). The CDR3 length is 16 residues. CDR3 coding DNA: TGTGCCAGTAGTATCCATCGGACAGGGGACAAGGAAAAACTGTTTTTT. It yields the protein CASSIHRTGDKEKLFF. Drawing the rest from reference TRBV19 and TRBJ1-4, the complete variable domain is DGGITQSPKYLFRKEGQNVTLSCEQNLNHDAMYWYRQDPGQGLRLIYYSQIVNDFQKGDIAEGYSVSREKKESFPLTVTSAQKNPTAFYLCASSIHRTGDKEKLFFGSGTQLSVL.

The gene calls are TRBV11-2 and TRBJ1-6; 7 bases align to TRBD1. CDR3 length equals 16 residues. Germline CDR1 reads SGHAT; CDR2 reads FQNNGV. Trimming removed 8 bases from V and 6 bases from J; junction bases left unmatched: 13. The CDR3 nucleotides are TGTGCCAGCCCCTCCCCGGGACAGTATATTAATTCACCCCTCCACTTT. Its translation is CASPSPGQYINSPLHF.